The clone carrying this T cell receptor beta chain showed up just once. Its specificity is unknown. The data are from a study of shared clonotypes between healthy human individuals. Study-level findings and limits: Naive subsets, compared against memory subsets, generally had larger estimated richness values. Sequencing depth was expected to affect clonotype sharing among donors.

The CDR3 spans 16 residues. Trimming cost V 8 bases and J 0 bases; bases outside gene matches: 7. The germline V gene encodes CDR1 MNHEY and CDR2 SMNVEV (reference sequence). The donors were adults (healthy and HIV-negative) with no recent acute infections or vaccinations. Naive CD4+ cells were CD45RA-selected; the remaining cells were memory. Assay: immunoSEQ multiplex PCR; the TCRdb copy retains only in-frame clones and omits some. This table has 2.5 million or so clones, 90% to 95% appearing once. The rearrangement joins TRBV27 to TRBJ1-6, with 7 bases identical to TRBD1. The sequencing input was naive CD4+ T cells sorted from blood. As to subset: CD45RA+ positively selected. This TCR was sampled from a man between 18 and 29 years old in good health. The CDR3 protein is CASRGQAISYNSPLHF. DNA for the CDR3: TGTGCCAGCCGCGGACAGGCCATCTCCTATAATTCACCCCTCCACTTT.